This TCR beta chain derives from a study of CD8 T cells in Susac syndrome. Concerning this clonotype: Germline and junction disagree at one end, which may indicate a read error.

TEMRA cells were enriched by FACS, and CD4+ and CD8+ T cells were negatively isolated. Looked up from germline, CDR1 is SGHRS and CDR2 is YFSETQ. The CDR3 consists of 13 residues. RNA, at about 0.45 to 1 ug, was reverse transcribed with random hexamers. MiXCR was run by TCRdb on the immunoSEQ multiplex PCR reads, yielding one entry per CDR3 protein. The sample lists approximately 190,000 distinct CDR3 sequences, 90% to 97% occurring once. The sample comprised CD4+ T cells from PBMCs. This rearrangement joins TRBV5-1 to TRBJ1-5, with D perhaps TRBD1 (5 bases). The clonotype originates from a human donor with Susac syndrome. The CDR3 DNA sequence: TGTGCCAGCAGCTTAGATCGGGGGCAGCCCCAGCATTTT. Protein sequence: CASSLDRGQPQHF.